This T cell receptor beta chain was sequenced for a study of OX40 agonist ivuxolimab in advanced cancers. In the study overall: Patients were dosed intravenously with ivuxolimab at 0.01 to 10 mg/kg every 2 weeks. General observations from the study: CD8+ T cells averaged more expanded clones than CD4+. Clonal expansion from baseline to week 6 occurred in both CD4+ and CD8+ T cells.

A remark on this clone: Its antigen is undetermined.

On cycle 4 day 1 and cycle 7 day 1, as well as at baseline, blood was sampled. The table came from immunoSEQ multiplex PCR; TCRdb's copy has only in-frame clones and leaves some out. The sample shows about 100,000 clones, around nine tenths of them seen only once. There are 14 residues in the CDR3. Trimming left V 0 bases short and J 1 base short, with 7 bases between. Germline V gene sequence: CDR1 SGHRS, CDR2 YFSETQ. The receptor comes from an adult with an advanced solid tumor such as melanoma, head and neck, liver or kidney cancer. This chain links TRBV5-1 with TRBJ1-1; tentatively, D is TRBD1 (5 bases). The source was CD4+ or CD8+ T cells sorted from blood, collected in a trial of the OX40 agonist ivuxolimab. In DNA form, the CDR3 reads TGCGCCAGCAGCTTGGCCGGACAGAACACTGAAGCTTTCTTT. Translated: CASSLAGQNTEAFF.